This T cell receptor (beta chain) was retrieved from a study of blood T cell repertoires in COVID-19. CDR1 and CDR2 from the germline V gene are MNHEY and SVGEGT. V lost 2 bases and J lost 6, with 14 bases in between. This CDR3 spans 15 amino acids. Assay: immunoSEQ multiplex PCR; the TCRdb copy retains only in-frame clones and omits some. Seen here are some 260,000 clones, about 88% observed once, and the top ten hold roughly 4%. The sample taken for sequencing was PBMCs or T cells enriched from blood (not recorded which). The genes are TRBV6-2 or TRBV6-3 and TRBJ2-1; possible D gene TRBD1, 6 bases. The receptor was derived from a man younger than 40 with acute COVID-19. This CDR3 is CASSYGRIGGNEQFF. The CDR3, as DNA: TGTGCCAGCAGTTACGGGCGGATAGGGGGCAATGAGCAGTTCTTC.